This T cell receptor (beta chain) was identified during a study of blood T cell repertoires in COVID-19. The wider study: COVID-19 samples, acute and convalescent, were from the United States, Italy and Spain. T cells, B-cell-depleted T cells, or PBMCs supplied cDNA or gDNA.

Germline V gives CDR1 SGHTA, CDR2 FQGNSA. The CDR3 is made up of 15 amino acids. Trimming shortened V by 2 bases and J by 2 bases, and 13 bases separated the two germline ends. Original processing methods: Researchers report that nucleated cell counts were estimated from reference gene primer amplification. Measured with immunoSEQ multiplex PCR; TCRdb has only the in-frame clones, and not every one. The V and J calls and clone size are taken from that table; D and trimming were inferred from the DNA. The sample holds 85,000 to 100,000 clones, around 86% seen once. This sequence was found in a man aged 45-60 years with active or convalescent COVID-19. What was sequenced was peripheral blood. The chain employs TRBV7-2 and TRBJ2-7; possibly TRBD2 for D (6 bases). The CDR3 DNA reads TGTGCCAGCAGCTTAATCGGGACTCGCGCCTACGAGCAGTACTTC. Its protein is CASSLIGTRAYEQYF.